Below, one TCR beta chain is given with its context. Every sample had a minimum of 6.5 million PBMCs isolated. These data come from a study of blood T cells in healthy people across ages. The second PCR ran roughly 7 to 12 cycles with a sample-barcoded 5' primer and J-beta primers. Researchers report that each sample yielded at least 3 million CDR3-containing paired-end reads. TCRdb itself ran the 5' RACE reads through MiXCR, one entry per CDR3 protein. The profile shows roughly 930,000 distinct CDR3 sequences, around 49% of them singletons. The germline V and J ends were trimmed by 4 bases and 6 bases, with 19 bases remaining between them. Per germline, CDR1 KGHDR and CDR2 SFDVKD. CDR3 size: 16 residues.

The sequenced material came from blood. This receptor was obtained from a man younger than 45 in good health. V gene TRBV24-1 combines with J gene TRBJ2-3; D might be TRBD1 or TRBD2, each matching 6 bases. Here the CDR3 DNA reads TGTGCCACCAGTGACCCGAAGGGGGGCATTTATGATACGCAGTATTTT. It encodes CATSDPKGGIYDTQYF.